The entry below gives a single T cell receptor (beta chain) sequence along with its context. The J segment lost 2 bases and the V segment lost 8 bases, leaving 7 bases of the junction unmatched. Germline lookup yields CDR1 WSHSY and CDR2 SAAADI. This CDR3 spans 14 amino acids. The authors' processing: How many nucleated cells were present was estimated from reference gene primer amplification. This table comes from immunoSEQ multiplex PCR, and its TCRdb copy is limited to in-frame clones, with some not included. The V and J calls and clone size come from that table; D and trimming were worked out from the DNA. Seen here are some 97,000 clones, around 85% observed once, and the top ten hold around an eighth. The data derive from a study of blood T cell repertoires in COVID-19. Study-level background: Sources were T cells, B-cell-depleted T cells, or PBMCs; the material itself was cDNA or gDNA.

V usage is TRBV10-2 and J usage is TRBJ2-3; 7 bases match TRBD2. Input material: peripheral blood. The source is a man aged 50-59 years with active or convalescent COVID-19. The CDR3 nucleotides read TGCGCCAGCGCACCTAGCGGTATCACAGATACGCAGTATTTT. Translated, it gives CASAPSGITDTQYF.